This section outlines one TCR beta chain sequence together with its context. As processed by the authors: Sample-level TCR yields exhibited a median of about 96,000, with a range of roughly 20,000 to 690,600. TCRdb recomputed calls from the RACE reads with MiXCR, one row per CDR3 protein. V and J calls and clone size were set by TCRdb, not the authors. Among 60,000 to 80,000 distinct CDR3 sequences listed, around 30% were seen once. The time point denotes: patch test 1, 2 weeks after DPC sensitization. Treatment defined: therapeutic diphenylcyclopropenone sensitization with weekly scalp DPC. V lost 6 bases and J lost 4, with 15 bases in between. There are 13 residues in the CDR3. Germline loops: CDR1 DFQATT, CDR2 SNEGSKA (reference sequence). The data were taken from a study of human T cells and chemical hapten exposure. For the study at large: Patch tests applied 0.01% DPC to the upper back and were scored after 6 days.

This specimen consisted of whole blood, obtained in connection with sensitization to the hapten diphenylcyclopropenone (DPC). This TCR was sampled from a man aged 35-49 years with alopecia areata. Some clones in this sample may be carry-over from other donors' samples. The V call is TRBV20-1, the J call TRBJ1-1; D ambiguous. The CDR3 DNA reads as TGCAGTGCCGCCCGGGCGGTAGGCACTGAAGCTTTCTTT. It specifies CSAARAVGTEAFF.